Presented here are 24 T cell receptor beta chains from one specimen sequenced in a study of OX40 agonist ivuxolimab in advanced cancers. Clones were read by immunoSEQ multiplex PCR, and TCRdb kept only the in-frame ones, dropping some. The data contain 75,000 to 95,000 clones, about 90% of them seen just once; the ten biggest clones take up about 4%. Sequences were derived from CD4+ or CD8+ T cells sorted from blood, sampled in a trial of the OX40 agonist ivuxolimab. These receptors all come from an adult with an advanced solid tumor such as melanoma, head and neck, liver or kidney cancer.

The gene calls are TRBV10-3 and TRBJ2-7; a weak D match, TRBD1 (7 bases). Germline V gene data show CDR1 as ENHRY and CDR2 as SYGVKD. The CDR3 consists of 15 residues. V was shortened by 2 bases and J by 2 bases, with 13 bases between the two germline ends. The DNA of the CDR3 is TGTGCCATCAGTGAGGGGAGGCAGGGGGCCTACGAGCAGTACTTC. This codes for CAISEGRQGAYEQYF.

The chain couples TRBV9 to TRBJ2-1; the D is unclear. Germline CDR1 is SGDLS and CDR2 is YYNGEE. This CDR3 comprises 15 residues. V was pared by 0 bases and J by 4 bases, with 11 bases between. As DNA, the CDR3 is TGTGCCAGCAGCGTAGTCTCAGCGAGGTACAATGAGCAGTTCTTC. Amino acid sequence: CASSVVSARYNEQFF.

This clone has just a few counts. This CDR3 is CRGRQGGGRNTEAFF. The CDR3 bases are TGCCGCGGCCGACAGGGGGGGGGCCGGAACACTGAAGCTTTCTTT. The chain has TRBV29-1 and TRBJ1-1, with TRBD1 matching 9 bases. This CDR3 is 15 amino acids long. CDR1 is SQVTM, CDR2 ANQGSEA, per germline. Full variable domain (rest looked up from reference TRBV29-1 and TRBJ1-1): SAVISQKPSRDICQRGTSLTIQCQVDSQVTMMFWYRQQPGQSLTLIATANQGSEATYESGFVIDKFPISRPNLTFSTLTVSNMSPEDSSIYLCRGRQGGGRNTEAFFGQGTRLTVV.

The rearrangement uses TRBV15 and TRBJ2-4; 7 bases agree with TRBD2. CDR1 is LNHNV and CDR2 is YYDKDF in the germline V gene (reference sequence). This CDR3 region has 16 residues. Trimming at V came to 0 bases and at J to 6 bases, leaving 8 bases not matched to a gene. The CDR3: CATSRDYGRAGNIQYF. In DNA form, the CDR3 reads TGTGCCACCAGCAGAGATTATGGGAGGGCCGGAAACATTCAGTACTTC.

This clone was counted between two and nine times. The V gene is TRBV5-1, the J gene TRBJ2-5; 11 bases are shared with TRBD2. The CDR3 totals 15 residues. The V gene's germline CDR1 is SGHRS and CDR2 YFSETQ. Unmatched junction bases numbered 3, after V lost 0 bases and J lost 5 bases. The CDR3 loop reads CASSLVTSGSETQYF. DNA of the CDR3: TGCGCCAGCAGCTTGGTAACTAGCGGGAGTGAGACCCAGTACTTC.

The chain links TRBV21-1 to TRBJ1-1. TRBV21-1 is shown as a pseudogene. This CDR3 has 12 amino acids. For the CDR3, the DNA is TGTGCCAGCGGCCTCGATGGAACTGAAGCTTTCTTT. Its translation is CASGLDGTEAFF.

The CDR3 reads CASSNQIGVEAFF. The CDR3 DNA follows: TGTGCCAGTAGTAATCAGATTGGGGTTGAAGCTTTCTTT. The chain carries TRBV19 and TRBJ1-1; D is uncertain. The length of the CDR3 is 13 residues. V lost 4 bases, J lost 7 bases, and 13 bases lay in between. Per the germline V gene, CDR1 is LNHDA and CDR2 is SQIVND (reference sequence).

This clone was detected only once. The chain joins TRBV7-3 to TRBJ1-2, with D possibly matching TRBD1 (5 bases). The CDR3 extends over 12 amino acids. Trimming stripped 5 bases from V and 4 bases from J, with 8 bases between. Germline V lookup: CDR1 SGHTA, CDR2 FQGTGA. The CDR3: CASSLRGYGYTF. The DNA of the CDR3 is TGTGCCAGCAGCCTTAGGGGCTATGGCTACACCTTC.

The chain couples TRBV19 to TRBJ2-1, with 13 bases that match TRBD2. This CDR3 contains 16 residues. Germline loops: CDR1 LNHDA, CDR2 SQIVND (reference sequence). After removal of 3 bases from V and 5 bases from J, the junction contained 4 bases not matched to a gene. The CDR3 DNA is TGTGCCAGTAGTATCAGACTAGCGGGAGGCAACAATGAGCAGTTCTTC. Amino acids: CASSIRLAGGNNEQFF.

The V and J genes are TRBV7-2 and TRBJ1-2; 9 bases are a match to TRBD1. The CDR3 extends over 14 amino acids. J was trimmed by 8 bases and V by 0 bases; bases with no gene match: 4. CDR1 is SGHTA, CDR2 FQGNSA, per germline. This chain's CDR3 is CASSLAGQGWGYTF. The DNA of the CDR3 is TGTGCCAGCAGCTTAGCGGGACAGGGTTGGGGCTACACCTTC.

The count of this clone is one. V is TRBV29-1 and J is TRBJ2-2, with D possibly TRBD1 on 6 matching bases. Germline CDR1 is SQVTM and CDR2 is ANQGSEA. The CDR3 covers 14 residues. Trimming stripped 6 bases from V and 4 bases from J, with 15 bases between. Here the CDR3 DNA reads TGCAGCGTGGGGACACTGCGAGGCACCGGGGAGCTGTTTTTT. This sequence encodes CSVGTLRGTGELFF.

The V and J genes are TRBV29-1 and TRBJ2-5; a possible D gene is TRBD1 (6 bases). The CDR3 runs to 11 residues. The ends were cut back, 3 bases at V and 6 bases at J, with 8 bases in the middle. In germline, CDR1 is SQVTM, CDR2 ANQGSEA. The CDR3 protein is CSVDQGKTQYF. The CDR3 nucleotides read TGCAGCGTTGATCAGGGGAAGACCCAGTACTTC. The full variable domain, in which reference TRBV29-1 and TRBJ2-5 provide the parts outside the CDR3, is SAVISQKPSRDICQRGTSLTIQCQVDSQVTMMFWYRQQPGQSLTLIATANQGSEATYESGFVIDKFPISRPNLTFSTLTVSNMSPEDSSIYLCSVDQGKTQYFGPGTRLLVL.

The chain uses TRBV27 and TRBJ1-5; no reliable D call. The ends were cut back, 6 bases at V and 0 bases at J, with 12 bases in the middle. CDR1 is MNHEY and CDR2 is SMNVEV in the germline V gene (reference sequence). The CDR3 is 15 amino acids. In DNA form, the CDR3 reads TGTGCCAGCAGGTTTCAGATTTCTAGCAATCAGCCCCAGCATTTT. Translated: CASRFQISSNQPQHF.

This clone was recorded once. This chain connects TRBV5-1 to TRBJ2-1; D remains ambiguous. The V gene lost 0 bases and the J gene lost 4 bases, with 14 bases spanning the gap. This CDR3 contains 16 residues. CDR1 is SGHRS, CDR2 YFSETQ, per germline. CDR3 protein: CASSLGLRLNYNEQFF. The CDR3 coding sequence is TGCGCCAGCAGCTTGGGGCTGCGACTTAATTACAATGAGCAGTTCTTC.

The J gene is TRBJ1-1, the V gene TRBV11-3; D is perhaps TRBD1 (5 bases). Germline lookup yields CDR1 SGHNT and CDR2 YENEEA. V was clipped by 2 bases and J by 5 bases, with 9 bases between them. This CDR3 contains 13 residues. The CDR3: CASSLREGTEAFF. CDR3 coding DNA: TGTGCCAGCAGCTTAAGGGAGGGGACTGAAGCTTTCTTT.

The table lists this clone with a count of one. This chain links TRBV6-1 with TRBJ1-2; 7 bases align to TRBD1. CDR3 length equals 14 residues. Germline V gene lookup returns CDR1 MNHNS and CDR2 SASEGT. Germline trimming cut 5 bases from V and 4 bases from J; bases unmatched to any gene: 7. CDR3 sequence: CASSSTTGSYGYTF. In nucleotides, the CDR3 is TGTGCCAGCAGTTCGACGACAGGGAGCTATGGCTACACCTTC.

The V call is TRBV28, the J call TRBJ2-7; a possible D gene is TRBD2 (5 bases). Trimming shortened V by 3 bases and J by 3 bases, and 12 bases separated the two germline ends. Per the germline V gene, CDR1 is MDHEN and CDR2 is SYDVKM. This CDR3 is 14 amino acids long. The CDR3 here is CASSLGALYYEQYF. The CDR3 coding sequence is TGTGCCAGCAGTTTGGGAGCATTGTACTACGAGCAGTACTTC.

This rearrangement joins TRBV19 to TRBJ2-2; D possibly corresponds to TRBD1 (6 bases). V lost 4 bases and J lost 5, with 14 bases in between. The CDR3 has 15 residues. Germline CDR1 is LNHDA and CDR2 is SQIVND (reference sequence). CDR3 DNA: TGTGCCAGTAGTAACCACCCCGGGACAACCGGGGAGCTGTTTTTT. This sequence encodes CASSNHPGTTGELFF.

This clone was seen only once. The CDR3 region is CAIKGQTDTEAFF. DNA for the CDR3: TGTGCCATCAAGGGGCAGACCGACACTGAAGCTTTCTTT. This chain uses TRBV10-3 with TRBJ1-1, with a possible D match to TRBD1 (5 bases). Germline CDR1 ENHRY, CDR2 SYGVKD. CDR3 length equals 13 residues. V was shortened by 7 bases and J by 3 bases, with 12 bases between the two germline ends.

The chain employs TRBV23-1 and TRBJ1-5; the D is unclear. TRBV23-1 counts as an open reading frame of uncertain function. Trimming pared 1 base from V and 3 bases from J, leaving 13 bases between. This CDR3 contains 16 residues. The CDR3 is CASSQLRNTDNQPQHF. CDR3 in DNA: TGCGCCAGCAGTCAATTGAGAAATACGGACAATCAGCCCCAGCATTTT.

The chain uses TRBV28 and TRBJ1-5; D unclear. V was cut by 4 bases and J by 5 bases, with 12 bases left in between. The germline V gene encodes CDR1 MDHEN and CDR2 SYDVKM. This CDR3 spans 14 amino acids. The CDR3 reads CASSSPGRYQPQHF. CDR3 DNA: TGTGCCAGCAGTTCCCCCGGACGGTATCAGCCCCAGCATTTT.

The chain links TRBV6-5 to TRBJ1-4, with 7 bases identical to TRBD1. This CDR3 region has 12 residues. Germline-derived CDR1 and CDR2 are MNHEY and SVGAGI. The V and J ends lost 6 bases and 12 bases, in that order; junction bases with no gene match: 7. DNA of the CDR3: TGTGCCAGCAGCTCCAGACAGGGACAACTGTTTTTT. Translating it yields CASSSRQGQLFF.

The chain joins TRBV6-5 to TRBJ2-1; TRBD2 aligns across 12 bases. Germline values: CDR1 MNHEY, CDR2 SVGAGI. This CDR3 comprises 14 residues. Germline trimming cut 4 bases from V and 12 bases from J; bases unmatched to any gene: 7. The CDR3 DNA sequence: TGTGCCAGCAGTTCCCGACTAGCGGGAGAGGGGCAGTTCTTC. Its protein product is CASSSRLAGEGQFF.

The genes are TRBV6-5 and TRBJ2-7; 8 nucleotides align to TRBD2. Trimming took 6 bases from V and 6 from J; bases not matched to a gene: 13. Germline CDR1 MNHEY, CDR2 SVGAGI. This CDR3 region has 15 residues. The CDR3 loop is CASRPLGGVTGEQYF. The CDR3 region has the DNA TGTGCCAGCAGACCCCTCGGGGGGGTGACGGGCGAGCAGTACTTC.